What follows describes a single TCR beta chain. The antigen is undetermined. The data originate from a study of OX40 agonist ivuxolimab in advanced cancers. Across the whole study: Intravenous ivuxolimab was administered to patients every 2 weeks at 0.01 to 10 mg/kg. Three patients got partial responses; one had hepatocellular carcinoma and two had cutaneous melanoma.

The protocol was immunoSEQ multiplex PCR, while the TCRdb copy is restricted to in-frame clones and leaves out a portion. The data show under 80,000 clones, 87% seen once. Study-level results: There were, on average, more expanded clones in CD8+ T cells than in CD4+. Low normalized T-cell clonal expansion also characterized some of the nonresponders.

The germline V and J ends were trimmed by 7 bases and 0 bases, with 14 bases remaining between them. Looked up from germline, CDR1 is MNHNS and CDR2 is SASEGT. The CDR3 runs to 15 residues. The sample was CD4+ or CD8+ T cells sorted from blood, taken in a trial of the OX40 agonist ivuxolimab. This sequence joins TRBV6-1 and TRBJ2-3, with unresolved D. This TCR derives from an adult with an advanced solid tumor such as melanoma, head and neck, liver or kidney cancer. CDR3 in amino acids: CASNLMAESTDTQYF. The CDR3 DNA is TGTGCCAGCAACCTCATGGCCGAGAGCACAGATACGCAGTATTTT.